Listed below are T cell receptor beta chains from one sample, sequenced in a study of T cell responses to AZD1222 COVID-19 vaccine. Profiled with immunoSEQ multiplex PCR; TCRdb holds only in-frame clones, not every one. Of about 150,000 clones listed, approximately 90% are singletons. Sequencing used peripheral blood, obtained 28 days after the second AZD1222 dose. The origin of the receptors is an adult who received the AZD1222 COVID-19 vaccine. The CDR3 runs from the conserved cysteine through the conserved F or W. A D gene is named only where the DNA matches it firmly. The size entry is marked missing in some rows and otherwise reads once, few, many or a size class.

D,J,V,size,DNA,CDR3
.,TRBJ1-3,TRBV18,.,TGTGCCAGCTCACCTAGCGTGCGGGGAACATCTGGAAACACCATATATTTT,CASSPSVRGTSGNTIYF
TRBD1,TRBJ1-2,TRBV27,.,TGTGCCAGCAGTTTGAAGGGGGCTGGCTACACCTTC,CASSLKGAGYTF
.,TRBJ2-2,TRBV6-2/TRBV6-3,once,TGTGCCAGCAGTTACCCCCTCCCAGCAGCCCACACCGGGGAGCTGTTTTTT,CASSYPLPAAHTGELFF
TRBD2,TRBJ2-5,TRBV27,.,TGTGCCAGCAGTTCGTGGGGGGGGTACCAAGAGACCCAGTACTTC,CASSSWGGYQETQYF
.,TRBJ1-1,TRBV5-1,.,TGCGCCAGCAGCCCCAGGGAGTGGGGTAGTACTGAAGCTTTCTTT,CASSPREWGSTEAFF
.,TRBJ2-2,TRBV5-1,.,TGCGCCAGCAAGGGCGGGGAGCTGTTTTTT,CASKGGELFF
TRBD1,TRBJ2-3,TRBV24-1,.,TGTGCCACCAGTGATCGTACGACCGGGACAGGACACACAGATACGCAGTATTTT,CATSDRTTGTGHTDTQYF
.,TRBJ1-6,TRBV4-2,.,TGTGCCAGCAGCCAAGGGGTGGAGAGGAGGGGTAATTCACCCCTCCACTTT,CASSQGVERRGNSPLHF
.,TRBJ2-7,TRBV6-6,.,TGTGCCAGCAGTCCACTCTTTGGTAGCACCCAAAGGTACGAGCAGTACTTC,CASSPLFGSTQRYEQYF
.,TRBJ1-5,TRBV7-2,.,TGTGCCAGCAGCTTAGACCCCACGGGGTCACAGCATTTT,CASSLDPTGSQHF
TRBD1,TRBJ1-3,TRBV27,.,TGTGCCAGCAGTCCCAGGACAGGGGGAACGACTGGAAACACCATATATTTT,CASSPRTGGTTGNTIYF
.,TRBJ2-5,TRBV6-6,.,TGTGCCAGCAGCAAAGGACAAACCCAGTACTTC,CASSKGQTQYF
TRBD2,TRBJ2-7,TRBV6-6,.,TGTGCCACCTTCCTAGAGCGGGGGGGCGGGTACGAGCAGTACTTC,CATFLERGGGYEQYF
.,TRBJ2-7,TRBV7-2,.,TGTGCCAGCACCCTTAGGCAGACCTACGAGCAGTACTTC,CASTLRQTYEQYF
.,TRBJ1-3,TRBV19,.,TGTGCCAGTAATGAGCCTGGAAACACCATATATTTT,CASNEPGNTIYF